This TCR beta chain was sequenced in a study of control samples from healthy donors and cancer patients. Libraries were prepared by immunoSEQ multiplex PCR; TCRdb keeps only in-frame clonotypes and omits some of them. Among about 57,000 clones listed, roughly 94% were seen once. Sequencing input: blood. The TCR originated in a young man in good health.

In nucleotides, the CDR3 is TGTGCCAGCAGCTTAGCACGGACAGCAAGTAACTATGGCTACACCTTC. Amino acids: CASSLARTASNYGYTF. The chain is built from TRBV7-9 and TRBJ1-2; D might be TRBD1 (6 bases). V dropped 0 bases and J dropped 1 base, with 12 bases sitting between them. CDR1 and CDR2 (germline): SEHNR, FQNEAQ (reference sequence). The CDR3 runs 16 residues.